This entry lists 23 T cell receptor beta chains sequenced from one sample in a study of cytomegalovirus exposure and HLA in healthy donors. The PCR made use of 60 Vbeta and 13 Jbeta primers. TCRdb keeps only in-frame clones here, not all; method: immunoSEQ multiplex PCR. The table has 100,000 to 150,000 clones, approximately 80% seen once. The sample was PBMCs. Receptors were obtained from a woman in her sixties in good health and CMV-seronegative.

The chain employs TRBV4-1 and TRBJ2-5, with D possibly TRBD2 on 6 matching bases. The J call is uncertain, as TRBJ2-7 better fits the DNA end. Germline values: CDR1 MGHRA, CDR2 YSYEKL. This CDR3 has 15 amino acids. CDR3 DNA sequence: TGCGCCAGCAGCTCTAGGCAGGGACTGTCGGGCGAGCAGTACTTC. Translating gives CASSSRQGLSGEQYF.

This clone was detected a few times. The CDR3 protein is CSAPLAGGTNTGELFF. The CDR3 region has the DNA TGCAGCGCCCCTCTAGCGGGGGGCACGAACACCGGGGAGCTGTTTTTT. V gene TRBV29-1 combines with J gene TRBJ2-2; TRBD2 matches at 11 bases. CDR1 is SQVTM, CDR2 ANQGSEA, per germline. Losses at the gene ends were 7 bases for V and 0 bases for J; bases not matched to a gene: 7. The CDR3 length is 16 residues.

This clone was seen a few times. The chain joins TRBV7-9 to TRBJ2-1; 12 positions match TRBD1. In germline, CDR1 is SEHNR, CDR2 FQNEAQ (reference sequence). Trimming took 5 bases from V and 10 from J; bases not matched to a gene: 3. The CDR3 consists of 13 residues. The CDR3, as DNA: TGTGCCAGCAGCGTCGGGACAGGGGGCGAGCAGTTCTTC. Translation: CASSVGTGGEQFF.

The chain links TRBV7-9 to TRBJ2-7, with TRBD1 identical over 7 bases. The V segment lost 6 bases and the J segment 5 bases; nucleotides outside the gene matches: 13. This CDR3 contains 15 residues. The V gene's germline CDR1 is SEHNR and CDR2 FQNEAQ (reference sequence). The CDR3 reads CASSTNQGVVHEQYF. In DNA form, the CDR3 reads TGTGCCAGCAGTACCAACCAGGGGGTGGTACACGAGCAGTACTTC.

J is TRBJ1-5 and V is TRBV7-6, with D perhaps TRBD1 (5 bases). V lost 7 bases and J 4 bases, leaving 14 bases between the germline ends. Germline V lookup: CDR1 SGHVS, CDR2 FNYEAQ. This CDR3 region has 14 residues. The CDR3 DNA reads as TGTGCCAGCACCGGGTTGAAGGGGAATCAGCCCCAGCATTTT. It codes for CASTGLKGNQPQHF.

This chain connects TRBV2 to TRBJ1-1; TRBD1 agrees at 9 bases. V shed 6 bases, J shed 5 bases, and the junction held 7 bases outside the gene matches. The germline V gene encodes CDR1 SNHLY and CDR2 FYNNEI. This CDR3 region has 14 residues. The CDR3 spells CASSSTGGFTEAFF. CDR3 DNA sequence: TGTGCCAGCAGCTCAACAGGGGGCTTTACTGAAGCTTTCTTT. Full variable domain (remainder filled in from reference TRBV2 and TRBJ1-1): EPEVTQTPSHQVTQMGQEVILRCVPISNHLYFYWYRQILGQKVEFLVSFYNNEISEKSEIFDDQFSVERPDGSNFTLKIRSTKLEDSAMYFCASSSTGGFTEAFFGQGTRLTVV.

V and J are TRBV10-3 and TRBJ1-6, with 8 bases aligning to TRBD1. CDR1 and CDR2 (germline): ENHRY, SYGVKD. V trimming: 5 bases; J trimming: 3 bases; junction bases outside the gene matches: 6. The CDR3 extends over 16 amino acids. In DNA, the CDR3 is TGTGCCATCAGTCCCGGACAGGGTTTCTATAATTCACCCCTCCACTTT. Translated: CAISPGQGFYNSPLHF.

The chain's CDR3 is CASSDGTSGSRTDTQYF. The CDR3 DNA sequence: TGTGCCAGCAGTGATGGGACTAGCGGGAGTAGGACAGATACGCAGTATTTT. The V and J genes are TRBV2 and TRBJ2-3; TRBD2 aligns across 14 bases. V dropped 3 bases and J dropped 3; count of bases not matched to a gene: 5. Per germline, CDR1 SNHLY and CDR2 FYNNEI. The CDR3 extends over 17 amino acids.

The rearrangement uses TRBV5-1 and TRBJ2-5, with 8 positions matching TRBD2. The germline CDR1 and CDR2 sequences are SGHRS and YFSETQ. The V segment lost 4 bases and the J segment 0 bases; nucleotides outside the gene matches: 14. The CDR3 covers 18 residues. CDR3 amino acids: CASSALNKLAANQETQYF. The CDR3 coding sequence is TGCGCCAGCAGCGCCCTAAACAAACTAGCGGCTAACCAAGAGACCCAGTACTTC. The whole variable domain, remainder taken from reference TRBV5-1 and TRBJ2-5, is KAGVTQTPRYLIKTRGQQVTLSCSPISGHRSVSWYQQTPGQGLQFLFEYFSETQRNKGNFPGRFSGRQFSNSRSEMNVSTLELGDSALYLCASSALNKLAANQETQYFGPGTRLLVL.

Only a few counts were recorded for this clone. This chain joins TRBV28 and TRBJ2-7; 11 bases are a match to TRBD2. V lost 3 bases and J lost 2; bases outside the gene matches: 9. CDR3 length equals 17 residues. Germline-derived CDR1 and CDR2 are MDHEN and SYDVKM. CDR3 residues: CASSFPIRLAGTYEQYF. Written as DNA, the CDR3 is TGTGCCAGCAGTTTCCCAATTCGACTAGCGGGGACCTACGAGCAGTACTTC.

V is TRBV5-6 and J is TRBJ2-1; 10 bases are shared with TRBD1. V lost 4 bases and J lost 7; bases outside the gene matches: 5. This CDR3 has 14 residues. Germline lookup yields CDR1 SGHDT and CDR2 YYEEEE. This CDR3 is CASSRQGAENEQFF. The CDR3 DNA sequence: TGTGCCAGCAGCCGACAGGGGGCTGAAAATGAGCAGTTCTTC.

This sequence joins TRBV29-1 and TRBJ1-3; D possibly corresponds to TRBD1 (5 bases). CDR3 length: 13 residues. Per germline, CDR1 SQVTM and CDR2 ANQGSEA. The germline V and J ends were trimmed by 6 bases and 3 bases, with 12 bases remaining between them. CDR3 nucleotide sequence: TGCAGCGTCCGACAGTGGGATGGAAACACCATATATTTT. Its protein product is CSVRQWDGNTIYF.

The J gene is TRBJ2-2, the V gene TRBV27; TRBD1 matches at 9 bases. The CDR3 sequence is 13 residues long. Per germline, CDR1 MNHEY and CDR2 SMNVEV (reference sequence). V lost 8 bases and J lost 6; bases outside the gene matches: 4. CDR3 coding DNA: TGTGCCAGCCGAAGACAGGGGGCCGGGGAGCTGTTTTTT. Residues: CASRRQGAGELFF.

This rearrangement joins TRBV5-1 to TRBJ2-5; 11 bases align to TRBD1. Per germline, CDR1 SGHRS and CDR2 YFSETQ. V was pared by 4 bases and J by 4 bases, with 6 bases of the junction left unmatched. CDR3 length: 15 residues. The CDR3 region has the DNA TGCGCCAGCAGCCCGGGGACAGGGGGTGGAGAGACCCAGTACTTC. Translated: CASSPGTGGGETQYF.

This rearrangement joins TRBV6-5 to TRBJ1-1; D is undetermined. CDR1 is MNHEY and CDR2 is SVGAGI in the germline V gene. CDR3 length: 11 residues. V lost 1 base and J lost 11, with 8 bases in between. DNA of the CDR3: TGTGCCAGCAGTTACTTTGGTGAGGCTTTCTTT. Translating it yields CASSYFGEAFF.

CDR3 DNA: TGTGCCAGCAGCTTAGACTCGAACCCATCCTACGAGCAGTACTTC. The encoded protein is CASSLDSNPSYEQYF. The chain carries TRBV7-9 and TRBJ2-7, with D uncertain. Trimming removed 1 base at V and 1 base at J, with 11 bases between. The CDR3 is 15 amino acids. CDR1 and CDR2 (germline): SEHNR, FQNEAQ (reference sequence).

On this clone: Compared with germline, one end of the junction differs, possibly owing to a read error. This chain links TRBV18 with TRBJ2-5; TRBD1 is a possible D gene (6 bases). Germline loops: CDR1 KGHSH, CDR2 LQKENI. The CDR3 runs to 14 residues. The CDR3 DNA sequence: TGTGCCAGCTCCCCACGGACAGCAGAAGAGACCCAGTACTTC. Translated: CASSPRTAEETQYF.

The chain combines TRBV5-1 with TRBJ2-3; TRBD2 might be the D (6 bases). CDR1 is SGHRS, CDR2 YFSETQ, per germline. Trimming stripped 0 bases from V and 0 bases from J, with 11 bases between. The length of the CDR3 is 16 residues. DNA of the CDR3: TGCGCCAGCAGCTTGGCGCGGGGCGGCAGCACAGATACGCAGTATTTT. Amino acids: CASSLARGGSTDTQYF.

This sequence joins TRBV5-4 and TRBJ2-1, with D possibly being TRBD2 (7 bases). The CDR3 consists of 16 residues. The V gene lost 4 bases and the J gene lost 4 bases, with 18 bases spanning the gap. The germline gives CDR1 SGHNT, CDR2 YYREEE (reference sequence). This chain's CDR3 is CASSREARGAYNEQFF. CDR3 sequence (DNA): TGTGCCAGCAGCCGGGAGGCACGGGGGGCTTACAATGAGCAGTTCTTC.

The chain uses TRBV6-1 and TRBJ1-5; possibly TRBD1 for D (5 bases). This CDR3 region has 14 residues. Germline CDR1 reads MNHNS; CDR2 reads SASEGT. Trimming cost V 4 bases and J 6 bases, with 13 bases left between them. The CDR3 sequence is CASSGQGGFQPQHF. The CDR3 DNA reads TGTGCCAGCAGTGGGCAGGGAGGATTTCAGCCCCAGCATTTT.

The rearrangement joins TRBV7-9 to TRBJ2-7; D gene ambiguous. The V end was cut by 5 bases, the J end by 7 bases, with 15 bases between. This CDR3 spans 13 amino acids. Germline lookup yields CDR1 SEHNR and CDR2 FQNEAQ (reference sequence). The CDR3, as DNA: TGTGCCAGCAGCACATCTTCGTCCGGGGAGCAGTACTTC. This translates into CASSTSSSGEQYF.

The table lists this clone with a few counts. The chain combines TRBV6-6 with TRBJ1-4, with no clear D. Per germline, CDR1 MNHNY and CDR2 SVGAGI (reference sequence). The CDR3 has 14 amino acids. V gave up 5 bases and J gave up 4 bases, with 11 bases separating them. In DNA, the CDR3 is TGTGCCAGCAGTACCCGGTCATATAATGAAAAACTGTTTTTT. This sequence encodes CASSTRSYNEKLFF.

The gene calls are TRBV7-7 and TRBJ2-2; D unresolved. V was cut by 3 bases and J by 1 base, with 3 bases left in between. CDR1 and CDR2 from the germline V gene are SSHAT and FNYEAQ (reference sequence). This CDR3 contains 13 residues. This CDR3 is CASSFLNTGELFF. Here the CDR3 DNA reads TGTGCCAGCAGCTTCTTGAACACCGGGGAGCTGTTTTTT. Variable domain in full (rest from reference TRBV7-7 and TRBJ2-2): GAGVSQSPRYKVTKRGQDVTLRCDPISSHATLYWYQQALGQGPEFLTYFNYEAQPDKSGLPSDRFSAERPEGSISTLTIQRTEQRDSAMYRCASSFLNTGELFFGEGSRLTVL.